The 11 T cell receptor beta chains in this list originate from one sample, sequenced in a study of breast tumors, draining lymph nodes, adjacent tissues. TCRdb used MiXCR to reprocess the multiplex PCR reads, holding one entry per CDR3 protein. The repertoire holds over 10,000 distinct CDR3 sequences, 50% seen once, with about 38% in the top ten. The sequenced sample was tumor-adjacent breast tissue. The receptors were sampled from a female donor with breast cancer. Some clones in this sample may be carry-over from other donors' samples.

The rearrangement uses TRBV20-1 and TRBJ2-7, with 10 bases identical to TRBD2. Germline V lookup: CDR1 DFQATT, CDR2 SNEGSKA (reference sequence). V dropped 5 bases and J dropped 11; count of bases not matched to a gene: 9. The CDR3 consists of 12 residues. CDR3: CSAPLSGRDEYF. DNA of the CDR3: TGCAGTGCTCCACTAAGCGGGAGGGACGAGTACTTC.

J is TRBJ1-5 and V is TRBV5-8; 8 nucleotides line up with TRBD1. The V and J ends lost 0 bases and 4 bases, in that order; junction bases with no gene match: 6. Germline V gene data show CDR1 as SGHTS and CDR2 as YDEGEE. This CDR3 is 16 amino acids long. In nucleotides, the CDR3 is TGTGCCAGCAGCTTGGGGCAGGGGGCAGTTAATCAGCCCCAGCATTTT. Protein sequence: CASSLGQGAVNQPQHF.

The chain is built from TRBV20-1 and TRBJ1-2; TRBD1 might be the D (5 bases). CDR1 and CDR2 from the germline V gene are DFQATT and SNEGSKA (reference sequence). Trimming cost V 8 bases and J 7 bases, with 17 bases left between them. CDR3 length: 12 amino acids. In DNA form, the CDR3 reads TGCAGTACGCCGGGGGGGGTTGGTGGCTACACCTTC. This translates into CSTPGGVGGYTF.

The rearrangement links TRBV5-1 to TRBJ1-4; 11 positions agree with TRBD1. Germline trimming cut 0 bases from V and 7 bases from J; bases unmatched to any gene: 2. Germline V CDR1 and CDR2: SGHRS, YFSETQ. CDR3 size: 15 residues. CDR3 in amino acids: CASSLGTGGREKLFF. The CDR3 nucleotides are TGCGCCAGCAGCTTGGGGACAGGGGGCCGTGAAAAACTGTTTTTT.

This clonotype rates as medium-sized (0.01 to 0.1%). V gene TRBV24-1 combines with J gene TRBJ2-1; no clear D gene. Germline V gives CDR1 KGHDR, CDR2 SFDVKD. CDR3 length equals 12 residues. The V end was cut by 2 bases, the J end by 10 bases, with 8 bases between. CDR3 sequence (DNA): TGTGCCACCAGTGATTATACCCTAGAGCAGTTCTTC. It codes for CATSDYTLEQFF.

This clonotype was observed many times. The rearrangement joins TRBV12-3 or TRBV12-4 to TRBJ1-3; no clear D. This CDR3 region has 15 residues. V was clipped by 2 bases and J by 1 base, with 9 bases between them. The CDR3 DNA is TGTGCCAGCAGTTTAATTATCTCGTCTGGAAACACCATATATTTT. Protein: CASSLIISSGNTIYF.

Ten or more counts support this clonotype. This sequence joins TRBV3-1 and TRBJ1-5; D possibly corresponds to TRBD1 (6 bases). The V gene's germline CDR1 is LGHDT and CDR2 YNNKEL (reference sequence). This CDR3 comprises 15 residues. Trimming shortened V by 0 bases and J by 6 bases, and 12 bases separated the two germline ends. The CDR3 nucleotides read TGTGCCAGCAGCCAAGATCATACAGGGACTCAGCCCCAGCATTTT. Translation: CASSQDHTGTQPQHF.

The CDR3 nucleotides are TGTGCCAGCAGTTTAGAGACAGGGGGCAGAAACGAGCAGTACTTC. Its translation: CASSLETGGRNEQYF. The chain joins TRBV12-3 or TRBV12-4 to TRBJ2-7, with 10 positions matching TRBD1. V gave up 1 base and J gave up 5 bases; unmatched junction bases: 5. The CDR3 is made up of 15 amino acids.

The chain has TRBV5-8 and TRBJ2-6; TRBD2 matches at 7 bases. CDR3 size: 15 residues. Germline V gene lookup returns CDR1 SGHTS and CDR2 YDEGEE. The V segment lost 4 bases and the J segment 4 bases; nucleotides outside the gene matches: 5. CDR3 DNA sequence: TGTGCCAGCAGCCGGGGGGAAGCCGGGGCCAACGTCCTGACTTTC. Its protein product is CASSRGEAGANVLTF.

The chain combines TRBV5-1 with TRBJ1-2, with TRBD1 matching over 8 bases. Germline trimming cut 0 bases from V and 6 bases from J; bases unmatched to any gene: 7. The V gene's germline CDR1 is SGHRS and CDR2 YFSETQ. This CDR3 has 15 amino acids. The CDR3, as DNA: TGCGCCAGCAGCTTGGGACAGGGGACTGCGAATGGCTACACCTTC. As protein: CASSLGQGTANGYTF.

This clonotype was seen a few times. The chain combines TRBV20-1 with TRBJ2-7, with TRBD2 identical over 15 bases. V was pared by 3 bases and J by 4 bases, with 4 bases of the junction left unmatched. CDR3 length: 15 residues. Germline assignment: CDR1 DFQATT and CDR2 SNEGSKA (reference sequence). DNA of the CDR3: TGCAGTGCTAGCCGCGGGACTAGCGGGAGGTACGAGCAGTACTTC. Translation gives CSASRGTSGRYEQYF.